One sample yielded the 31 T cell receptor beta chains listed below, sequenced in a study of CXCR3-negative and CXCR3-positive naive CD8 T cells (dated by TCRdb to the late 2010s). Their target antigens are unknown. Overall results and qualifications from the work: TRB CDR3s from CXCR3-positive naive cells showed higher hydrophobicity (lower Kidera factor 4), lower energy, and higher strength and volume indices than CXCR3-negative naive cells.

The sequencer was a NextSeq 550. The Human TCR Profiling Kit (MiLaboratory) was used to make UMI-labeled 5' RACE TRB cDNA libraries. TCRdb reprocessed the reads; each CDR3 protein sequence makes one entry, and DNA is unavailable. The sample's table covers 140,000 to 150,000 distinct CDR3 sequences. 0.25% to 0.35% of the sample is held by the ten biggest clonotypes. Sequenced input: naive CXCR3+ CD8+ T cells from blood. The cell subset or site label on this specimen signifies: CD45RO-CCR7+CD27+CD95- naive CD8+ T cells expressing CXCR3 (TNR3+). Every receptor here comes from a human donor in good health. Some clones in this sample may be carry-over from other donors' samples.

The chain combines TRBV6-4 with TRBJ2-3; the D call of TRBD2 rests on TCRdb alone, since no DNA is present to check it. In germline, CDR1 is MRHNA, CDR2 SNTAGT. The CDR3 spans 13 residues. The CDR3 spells CASRAGGQDTQYF.

CDR3 loop: CASSQEFTSGGDEQFF. The V gene is TRBV4-3, the J gene TRBJ2-1; absent DNA, TCRdb's TRBD2 call cannot be checked. The CDR3 is made up of 16 amino acids. Germline values: CDR1 LGHNA, CDR2 YSLEER.

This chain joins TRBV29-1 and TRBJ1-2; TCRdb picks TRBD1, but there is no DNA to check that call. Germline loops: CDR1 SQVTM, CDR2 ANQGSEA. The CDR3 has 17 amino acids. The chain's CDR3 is CSVEVWSRDRLNYGYTF.

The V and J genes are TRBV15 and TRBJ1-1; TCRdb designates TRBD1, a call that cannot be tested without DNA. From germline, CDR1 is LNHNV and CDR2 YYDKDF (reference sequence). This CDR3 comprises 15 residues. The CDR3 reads CATSRAGTGLGEAFF.

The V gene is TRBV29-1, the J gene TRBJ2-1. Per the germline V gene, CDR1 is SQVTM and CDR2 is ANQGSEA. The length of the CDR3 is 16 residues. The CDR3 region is CSVEELAGASYNEQFF.

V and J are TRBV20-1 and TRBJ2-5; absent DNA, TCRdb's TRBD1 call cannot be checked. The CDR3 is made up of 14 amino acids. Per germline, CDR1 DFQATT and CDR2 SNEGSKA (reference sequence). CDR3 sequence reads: CSARDPGQMETQYF.

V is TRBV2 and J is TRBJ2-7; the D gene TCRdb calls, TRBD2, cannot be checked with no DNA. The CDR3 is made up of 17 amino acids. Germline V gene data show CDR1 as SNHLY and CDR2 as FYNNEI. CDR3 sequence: CASTTGTSGSFVHEQYF.

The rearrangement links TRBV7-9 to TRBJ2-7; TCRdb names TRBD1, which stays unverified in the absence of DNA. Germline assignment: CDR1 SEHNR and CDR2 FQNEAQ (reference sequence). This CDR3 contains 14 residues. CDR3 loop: CASSLESGGDEQYF. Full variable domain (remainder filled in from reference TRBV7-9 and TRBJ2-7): DTGVSQNPRHKITKRGQNVTFRCDPISEHNRLYWYRQTLGQGPEFLTYFQNEAQLEKSRLLSDRFSAERPKGSFSTLEIQRTEQGDSAMYLCASSLESGGDEQYFGPGTRLTVT.

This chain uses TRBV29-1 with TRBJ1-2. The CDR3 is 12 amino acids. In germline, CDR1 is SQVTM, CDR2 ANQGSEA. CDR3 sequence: CSVEEDRVGYTF.

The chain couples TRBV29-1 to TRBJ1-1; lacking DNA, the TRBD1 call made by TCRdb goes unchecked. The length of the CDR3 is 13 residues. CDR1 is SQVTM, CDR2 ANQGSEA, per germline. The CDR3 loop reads CSVTQGANTEAFF.

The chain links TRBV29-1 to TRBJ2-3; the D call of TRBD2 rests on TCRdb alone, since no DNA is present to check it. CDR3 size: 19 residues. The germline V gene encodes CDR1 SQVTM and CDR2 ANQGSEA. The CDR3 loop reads CSVEGGPLTSGASTDTQYF.

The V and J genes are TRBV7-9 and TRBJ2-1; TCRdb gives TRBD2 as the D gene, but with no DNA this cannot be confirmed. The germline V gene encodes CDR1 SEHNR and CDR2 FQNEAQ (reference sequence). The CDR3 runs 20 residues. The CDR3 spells CASSLETGLAVRLTYNEQFF.

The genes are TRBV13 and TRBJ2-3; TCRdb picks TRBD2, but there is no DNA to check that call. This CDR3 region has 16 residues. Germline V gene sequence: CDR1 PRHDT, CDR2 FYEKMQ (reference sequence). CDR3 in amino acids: CASSSRLAGDTDTQYF.

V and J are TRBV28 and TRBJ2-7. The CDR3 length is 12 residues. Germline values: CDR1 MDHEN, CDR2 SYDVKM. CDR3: CASSPNIYEQYF.

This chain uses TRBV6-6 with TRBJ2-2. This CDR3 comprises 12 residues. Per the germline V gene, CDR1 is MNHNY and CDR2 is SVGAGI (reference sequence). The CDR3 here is CASTPNREELFF.

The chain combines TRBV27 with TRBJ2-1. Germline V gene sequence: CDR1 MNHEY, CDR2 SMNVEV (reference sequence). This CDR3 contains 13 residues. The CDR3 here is CAGSPWTLNEQFF.

This chain's CDR3 is CSVASSGGYEQYF. The chain recombines TRBV29-1 with TRBJ2-7; TCRdb picks TRBD1, but there is no DNA to check that call. This CDR3 is 13 amino acids long. Per the germline V gene, CDR1 is SQVTM and CDR2 is ANQGSEA.

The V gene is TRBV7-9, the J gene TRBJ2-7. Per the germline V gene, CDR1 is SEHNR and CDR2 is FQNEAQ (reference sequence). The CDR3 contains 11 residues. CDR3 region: CASSKWGEQYF.

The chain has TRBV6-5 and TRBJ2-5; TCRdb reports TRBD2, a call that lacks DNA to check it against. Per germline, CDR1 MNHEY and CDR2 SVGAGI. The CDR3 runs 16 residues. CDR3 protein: CDSSSIELAIQETQYF.

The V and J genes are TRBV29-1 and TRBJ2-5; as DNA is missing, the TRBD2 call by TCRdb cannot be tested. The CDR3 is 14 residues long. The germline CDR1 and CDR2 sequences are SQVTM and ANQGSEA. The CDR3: CSVVLAGRLETQYF. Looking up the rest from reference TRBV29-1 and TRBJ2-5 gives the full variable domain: SAVISQKPSRDICQRGTSLTIQCQVDSQVTMMFWYRQQPGQSLTLIATANQGSEATYESGFVIDKFPISRPNLTFSTLTVSNMSPEDSSIYLCSVVLAGRLETQYFGPGTRLLVL.

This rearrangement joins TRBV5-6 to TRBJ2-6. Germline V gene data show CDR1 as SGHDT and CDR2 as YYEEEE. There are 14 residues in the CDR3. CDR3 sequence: CASNLGAGANVLTF.

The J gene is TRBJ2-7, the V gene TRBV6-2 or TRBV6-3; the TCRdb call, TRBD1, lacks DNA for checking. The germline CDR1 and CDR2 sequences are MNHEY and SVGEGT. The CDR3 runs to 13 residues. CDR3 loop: CASRTGAVNEQYF.

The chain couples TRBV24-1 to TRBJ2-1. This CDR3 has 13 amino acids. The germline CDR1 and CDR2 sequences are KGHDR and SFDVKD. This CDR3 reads CATKSVVSNEQFF.

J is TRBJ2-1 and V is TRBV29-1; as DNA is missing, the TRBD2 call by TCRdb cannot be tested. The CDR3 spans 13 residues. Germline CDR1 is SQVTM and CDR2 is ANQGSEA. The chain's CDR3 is CSVALGEGNEQFF.

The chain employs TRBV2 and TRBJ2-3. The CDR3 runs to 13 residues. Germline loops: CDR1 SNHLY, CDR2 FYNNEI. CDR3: CASMPRLTDTQYF.

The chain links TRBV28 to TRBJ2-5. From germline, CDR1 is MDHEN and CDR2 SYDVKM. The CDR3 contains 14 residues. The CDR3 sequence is CASSLGRYQETQYF.

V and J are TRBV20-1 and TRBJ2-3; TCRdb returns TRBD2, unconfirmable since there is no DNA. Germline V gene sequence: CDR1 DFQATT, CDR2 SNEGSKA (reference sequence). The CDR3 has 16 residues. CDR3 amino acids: CSATSIEDGGLDTQYF.

This chain's CDR3 is CASSEEGREGRTYEQYF. The chain recombines TRBV25-1 with TRBJ2-7; TCRdb lists TRBD2, though no DNA is available to test this call. The germline CDR1 and CDR2 sequences are MGHDK and SYGVNS. There are 17 residues in the CDR3.

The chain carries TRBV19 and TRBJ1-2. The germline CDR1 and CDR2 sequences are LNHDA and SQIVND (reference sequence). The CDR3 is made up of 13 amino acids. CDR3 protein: CASRLGNTYGYTF.

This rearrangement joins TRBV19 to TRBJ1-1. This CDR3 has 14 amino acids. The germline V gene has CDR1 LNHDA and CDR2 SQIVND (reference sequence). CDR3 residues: CASSTGIMNTEAFF.

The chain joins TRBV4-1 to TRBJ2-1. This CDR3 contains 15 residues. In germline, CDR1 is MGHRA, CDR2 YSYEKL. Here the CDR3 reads CASSPMASSYNEQFF.